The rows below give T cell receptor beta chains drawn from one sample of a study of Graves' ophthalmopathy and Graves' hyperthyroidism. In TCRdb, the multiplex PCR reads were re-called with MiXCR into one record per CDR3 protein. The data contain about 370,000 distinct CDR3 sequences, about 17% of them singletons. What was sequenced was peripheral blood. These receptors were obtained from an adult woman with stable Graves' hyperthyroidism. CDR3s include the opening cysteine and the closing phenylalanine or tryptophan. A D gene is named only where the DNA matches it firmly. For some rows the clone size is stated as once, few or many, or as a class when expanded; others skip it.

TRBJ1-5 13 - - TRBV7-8 CASSATFGQPQHF TGTGCCAGCAGCGCTACCTTCGGGCAGCCCCAGCATTTT
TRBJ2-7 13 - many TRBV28 CASSPLGFHEQYF TGTGCCAGCAGTCCCTTAGGGTTTCACGAGCAGTACTTC
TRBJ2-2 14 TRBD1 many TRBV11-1 CASSQQGAGRELFF TGTGCCAGCAGCCAACAGGGGGCGGGCAGGGAGCTGTTTTTT
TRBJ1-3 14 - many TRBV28 CASMFRRSGNTIYF TGTGCCAGCATGTTTCGCCGCTCTGGAAACACCATATATTTT
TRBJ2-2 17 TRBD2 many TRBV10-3 CAISSDGSGMYTGELFF TGTGCCATCAGTAGCGATGGAAGCGGGATGTACACCGGGGAGCTGTTTTTT
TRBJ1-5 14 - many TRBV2 CASSEFPFNQPQHF TGTGCCAGCAGTGAATTCCCTTTCAATCAGCCCCAGCATTTT
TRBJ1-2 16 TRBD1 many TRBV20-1 CSARPTRDRAVYGYTF TGCAGTGCTAGGCCGACTCGAGACAGGGCGGTATATGGCTACACCTTC
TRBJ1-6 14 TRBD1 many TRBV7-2 CASSYGQGTSPLHF TGTGCCAGCAGCTACGGACAGGGAACTTCACCCCTCCACTTT
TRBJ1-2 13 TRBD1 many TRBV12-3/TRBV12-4 CASSPTGGYGYTF TGTGCCAGCAGTCCTACAGGGGGCTATGGCTACACCTTC
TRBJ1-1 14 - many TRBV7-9 CASSFAGVNTEAFF TGTGCCAGCAGCTTTGCAGGCGTGAACACTGAAGCTTTCTTT
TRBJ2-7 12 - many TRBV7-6 CASSLTRNEQYF TGTGCCAGCAGCTTAACACGCAACGAGCAGTACTTC
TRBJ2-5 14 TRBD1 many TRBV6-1 CASSGGQKKETQYF TGTGCCAGCAGTGGGGGACAGAAAAAAGAGACCCAGTACTTC
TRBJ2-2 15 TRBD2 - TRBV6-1 CASRGGTTNTGELFF TGTGCCAGCCGCGGGGGGACTACGAACACCGGGGAGCTGTTTTTT
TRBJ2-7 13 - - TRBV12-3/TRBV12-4 CASSFSLRNEQYF TGTGCCAGCAGTTTCTCACTCAGGAACGAGCAGTACTTC
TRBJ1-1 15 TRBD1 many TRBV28 CASSHPGQLFAEAFF TGTGCCAGCAGCCATCCGGGACAGCTCTTTGCTGAAGCTTTCTTT
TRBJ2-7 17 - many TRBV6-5 CASSYSTRRDLFYEQYF TGTGCCAGCAGTTACTCGACTCGGCGGGACCTTTTCTACGAGCAGTACTTC
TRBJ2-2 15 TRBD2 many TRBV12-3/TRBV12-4 CASSLEREIAGELFF TGTGCCAGCAGTTTGGAGCGGGAGATCGCCGGGGAGCTGTTTTTT
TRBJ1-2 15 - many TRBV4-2 CASSQLGGGNYGYTF TGTGCCAGCAGCCAATTGGGTGGGGGGAACTATGGCTACACCTTC
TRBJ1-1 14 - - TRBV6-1 CASSERQSSTEAFF TGTGCCAGCAGTGAACGACAGTCTAGCACTGAAGCTTTCTTT
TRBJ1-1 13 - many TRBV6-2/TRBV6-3 CASSSRVNTEAFF TGTGCCAGCAGTTCCAGAGTGAACACTGAAGCTTTCTTT
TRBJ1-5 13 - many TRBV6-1 CASSEAGNQPQHF TGTGCCAGCAGTGAGGCCGGGAATCAGCCCCAGCATTTT
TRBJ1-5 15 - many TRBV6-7 CARDLGQKGNQPQHF TGTGCCAGGGACCTTGGACAGAAGGGCAATCAGCCCCAGCATTTT
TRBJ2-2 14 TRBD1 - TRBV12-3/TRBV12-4 CASRTRQGTGELFF TGTGCCAGCAGAACTCGACAGGGTACCGGGGAGCTGTTTTTT
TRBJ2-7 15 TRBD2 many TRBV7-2 CASSLGGTSFYEQYF TGTGCCAGCAGCTTAGGGGGGACTAGCTTTTACGAGCAGTACTTC
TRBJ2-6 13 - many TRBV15 CATSRERLNVLTF TGTGCCACCAGCAGGGAACGGCTCAACGTCCTGACTTTC
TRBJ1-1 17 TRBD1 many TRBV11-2 CASSLGDRGASDTEAFF TGTGCCAGCAGCTTGGGGGACAGGGGTGCTTCAGACACTGAAGCTTTCTTT
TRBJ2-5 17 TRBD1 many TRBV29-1 CSVEGGPGQGIQETQYF TGCAGCGTTGAAGGAGGGCCGGGACAGGGCATCCAAGAGACCCAGTACTTC
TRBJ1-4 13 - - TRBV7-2 CASSLASWEKLFF TGTGCCAGCAGCTTAGCGTCGTGGGAAAAACTGTTTTTT
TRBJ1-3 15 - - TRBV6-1 CASTLGQVGRNTIYF TGTGCCAGCACCCTCGGCCAGGTGGGGCGAAACACCATATATTTT
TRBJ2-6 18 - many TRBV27 CASSVLSQSYSGANVLTF TGTGCCAGCAGTGTCCTTAGCCAAAGCTACTCTGGGGCCAACGTCCTGACTTTC
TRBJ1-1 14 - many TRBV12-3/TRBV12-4 CASSFSQGFTEAFF TGTGCCAGCAGTTTTAGCCAGGGCTTCACTGAAGCTTTCTTT
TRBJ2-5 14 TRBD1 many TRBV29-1 CSVVDRGSGETQYF TGCAGCGTTGTCGACAGGGGGTCCGGGGAGACCCAGTACTTC
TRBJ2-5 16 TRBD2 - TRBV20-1 CSASGRTSGIQETQYF TGCAGTGCTAGTGGGAGGACTAGCGGGATTCAAGAGACCCAGTACTTC
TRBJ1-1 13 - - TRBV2 CASSADPNTEAFF TGTGCCAGCAGTGCTGACCCGAACACTGAAGCTTTCTTT